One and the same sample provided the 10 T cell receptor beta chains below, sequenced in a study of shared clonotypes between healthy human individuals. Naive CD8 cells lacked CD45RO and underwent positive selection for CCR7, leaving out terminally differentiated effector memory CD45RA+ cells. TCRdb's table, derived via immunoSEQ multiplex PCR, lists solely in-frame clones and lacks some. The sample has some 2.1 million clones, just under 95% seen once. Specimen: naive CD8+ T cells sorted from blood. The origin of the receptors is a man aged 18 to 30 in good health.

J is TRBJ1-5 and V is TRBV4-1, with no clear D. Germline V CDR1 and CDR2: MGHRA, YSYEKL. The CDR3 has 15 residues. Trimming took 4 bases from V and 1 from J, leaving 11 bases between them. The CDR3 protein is CASSPQAHSNQPQHF. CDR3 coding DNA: TGCGCCAGCAGCCCGCAGGCACACAGCAATCAGCCCCAGCATTTT.

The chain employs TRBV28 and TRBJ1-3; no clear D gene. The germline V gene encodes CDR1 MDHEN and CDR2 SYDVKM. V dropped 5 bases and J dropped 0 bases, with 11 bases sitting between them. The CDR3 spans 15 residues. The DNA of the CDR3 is TGTGCCAGCAGTCCCGACTGGAGCTCTGGAAACACCATATATTTT. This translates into CASSPDWSSGNTIYF.

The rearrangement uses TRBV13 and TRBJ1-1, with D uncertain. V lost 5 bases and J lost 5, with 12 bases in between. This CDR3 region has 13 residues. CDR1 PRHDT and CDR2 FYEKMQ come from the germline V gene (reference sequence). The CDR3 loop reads CASSRSGATEAFF. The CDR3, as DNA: TGTGCCAGCAGCCGAAGTGGAGCTACTGAAGCTTTCTTT.

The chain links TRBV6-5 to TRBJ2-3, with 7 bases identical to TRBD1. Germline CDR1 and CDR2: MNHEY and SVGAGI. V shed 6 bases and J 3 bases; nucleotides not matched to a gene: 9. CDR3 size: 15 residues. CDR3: CASSQGQMQTDTQYF. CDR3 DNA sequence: TGTGCCAGCAGCCAGGGACAGATGCAGACAGATACGCAGTATTTT.

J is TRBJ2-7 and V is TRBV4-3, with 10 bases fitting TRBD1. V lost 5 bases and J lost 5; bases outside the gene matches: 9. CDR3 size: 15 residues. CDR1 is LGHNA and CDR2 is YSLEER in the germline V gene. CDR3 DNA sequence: TGCGCCAGCAGCACCAGCGGGACAGGGGTCCACGAGCAGTACTTC. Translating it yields CASSTSGTGVHEQYF.

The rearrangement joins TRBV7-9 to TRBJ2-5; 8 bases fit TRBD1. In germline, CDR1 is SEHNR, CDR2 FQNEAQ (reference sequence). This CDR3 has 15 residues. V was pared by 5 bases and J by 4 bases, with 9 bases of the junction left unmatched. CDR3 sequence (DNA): TGTGCCAGCAGCGAGCCGGACAGGGTTTCAGAGACCCAGTACTTC. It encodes CASSEPDRVSETQYF.

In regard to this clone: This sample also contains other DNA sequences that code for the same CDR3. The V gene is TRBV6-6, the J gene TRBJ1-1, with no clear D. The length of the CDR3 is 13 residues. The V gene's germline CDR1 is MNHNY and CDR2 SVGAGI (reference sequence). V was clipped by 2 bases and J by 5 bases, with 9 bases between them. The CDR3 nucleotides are TGTGCCAGCAGTTACGGTGGAGGAACTGAAGCTTTCTTT. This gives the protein CASSYGGGTEAFF.

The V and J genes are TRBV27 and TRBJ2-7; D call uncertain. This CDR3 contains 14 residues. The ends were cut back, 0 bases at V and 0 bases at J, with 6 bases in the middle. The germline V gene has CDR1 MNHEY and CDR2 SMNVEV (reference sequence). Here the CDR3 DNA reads TGTGCCAGCAGTTTATCAACCCTCTCCTACGAGCAGTACTTC. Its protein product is CASSLSTLSYEQYF.

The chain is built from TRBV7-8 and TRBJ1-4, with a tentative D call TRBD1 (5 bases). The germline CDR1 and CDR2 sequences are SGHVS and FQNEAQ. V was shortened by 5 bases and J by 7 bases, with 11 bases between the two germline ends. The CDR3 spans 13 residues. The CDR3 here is CASSLRVAEKLFF. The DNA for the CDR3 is TGTGCCAGCAGCCTCAGGGTGGCTGAAAAACTGTTTTTT.

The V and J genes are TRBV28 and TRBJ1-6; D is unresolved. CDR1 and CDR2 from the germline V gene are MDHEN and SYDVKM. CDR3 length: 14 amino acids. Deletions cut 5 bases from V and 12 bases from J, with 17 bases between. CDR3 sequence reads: CASSPLGQAIPLHF. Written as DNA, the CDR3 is TGTGCCAGCAGTCCCCTGGGCCAGGCGATACCCCTCCACTTT.